One T cell receptor beta chain is described in this entry. The antigen remains unidentified. V was pared by 6 bases and J by 3 bases, with 11 bases between. Germline CDR1 and CDR2: MNHEY and SVGAGI. This CDR3 is built from 14 residues. Depth targeted 1 in 200,000 to 1 in 1 million T cells, averaging roughly 9.3x coverage per clonotype. Assay: immunoSEQ multiplex PCR; the TCRdb copy retains only in-frame clones and omits some. The repertoire holds about 130,000 clones, with 80% to 90% as singletons. This entry comes from a study of cytotoxic CD8 clonotypes in ibrutinib-treated CLL. Study-level points and caveats: Public clonotypes (which were uncommon) either contracted or remained stable on treatment. A rise in clonality was seen at ibrutinib response, and a fall back toward baseline was seen at progression. The study sampled sustained-remission and progressing patients at different times.

This specimen consisted of PBMCs, obtained after 24 months of ibrutinib treatment. The chain joins TRBV6-5 to TRBJ1-4; TRBD1 might be the D (5 bases). The sequence came from a human donor with chronic lymphocytic leukemia. As DNA, the CDR3 is TGTGCCAGCAGGGACACCTTAGCTAATGAAAAACTGTTTTTT. This sequence encodes CASRDTLANEKLFF.